Below, 14 T cell receptor beta chains from the same sample are listed, as sequenced in a study of blood T cell repertoires in COVID-19. Libraries were prepared by immunoSEQ multiplex PCR; TCRdb keeps only in-frame clonotypes and omits some of them. The data hold 150,000 to 200,000 clones, with around 87% observed a single time. Sequencing was carried out using peripheral blood. The receptors come from a man in his forties with active or convalescent COVID-19.

This rearrangement joins TRBV10-3 to TRBJ2-1, with 8 bases matching TRBD2. From germline, CDR1 is ENHRY and CDR2 SYGVKD. The V segment lost 6 bases and the J segment 10 bases; nucleotides outside the gene matches: 17. CDR3 length: 16 residues. The CDR3 nucleotides are TGTGCCATCAGCGGACTCGGGACTAGGTTCGGGGGGGAGCAGTTCTTC. This translates into CAISGLGTRFGGEQFF.

V gene TRBV12-3 or TRBV12-4 combines with J gene TRBJ1-5; no clear D. The CDR3 is 12 residues long. V dropped 3 bases and J dropped 5 bases, with 5 bases sitting between them. The CDR3 DNA reads as TGTGCCAGCAGTTTTCAGGATCAGCCCCAGCATTTT. Translating it yields CASSFQDQPQHF.

The J gene is TRBJ2-7, the V gene TRBV9; D may be TRBD2 (5 bases). The CDR3 runs 14 residues. Trimming shortened V by 0 bases and J by 4 bases, and 11 bases separated the two germline ends. Germline lookup yields CDR1 SGDLS and CDR2 YYNGEE. CDR3 in DNA: TGTGCCAGCAGCGTAGCGGGAAGGGAGTACGAGCAGTACTTC. It codes for CASSVAGREYEQYF.

The sample holds one count of this clone. The V call is TRBV19, the J call TRBJ1-2, with TRBD1 matching over 8 bases. The germline V gene encodes CDR1 LNHDA and CDR2 SQIVND (reference sequence). This CDR3 comprises 15 residues. Unmatched junction bases numbered 10, after V lost 4 bases and J lost 6 bases. This CDR3 is CASSTRTGSGHGYTF. CDR3 coding DNA: TGTGCCAGTAGTACCCGGACAGGGAGTGGTCATGGCTACACCTTC.

The J gene is TRBJ2-3, the V gene TRBV4-2; TRBD2 aligns across 12 bases. Germline lookup yields CDR1 LGHNA and CDR2 YNFKEQ. The CDR3 runs 18 residues. V dropped 4 bases and J dropped 3; count of bases not matched to a gene: 11. The CDR3: CASSLPFRTSGVTDTQYF. In DNA, the CDR3 is TGTGCCAGCAGCCTCCCTTTTCGGACTAGCGGGGTTACAGATACGCAGTATTTT.

This CDR3 is CASSELLGTDYGYTF. The CDR3 bases are TGCGCCAGCAGTGAGCTCCTCGGGACAGACTATGGCTACACCTTC. The rearrangement uses TRBV10-2 and TRBJ1-2; 7 bases agree with TRBD1. The germline gives CDR1 WSHSY, CDR2 SAAADI. CDR3 length equals 15 residues. The J segment lost 3 bases and the V segment lost 2 bases, leaving 6 bases of the junction unmatched.

This clone was recorded only once. The DNA for the CDR3 is TGTGCCAGCAGCTTAAATTTGGACAAGGGGTACGAGCAGTACTTC. This codes for CASSLNLDKGYEQYF. The chain recombines TRBV11-2 with TRBJ2-7; tentatively, D is TRBD1 (5 bases). The V gene lost 2 bases and the J gene lost 4 bases, with 15 bases spanning the gap. The CDR3 has 15 amino acids. Germline lookup yields CDR1 SGHAT and CDR2 FQNNGV.

The sample holds a few counts of this clone. The chain is built from TRBV30 and TRBJ2-5, with TRBD2 as a possible D gene (6 bases). This CDR3 spans 12 amino acids. CDR1 and CDR2 (germline): GTSNPN, SVGIG (reference sequence). V was cut by 3 bases and J by 7 bases, with 12 bases left in between. The chain's CDR3 is CAWSWGEGTQYF. CDR3 bases: TGTGCCTGGAGCTGGGGGGAAGGGACCCAGTACTTC.

This chain joins TRBV2 and TRBJ1-2; D remains ambiguous. V lost 1 base and J 5 bases, leaving 14 bases between the germline ends. Per germline, CDR1 SNHLY and CDR2 FYNNEI. The CDR3 totals 15 residues. The CDR3 nucleotides are TGTGCCAGCAGTGAAGGAACCTGGCTGCTGTATGGCTACACCTTC. This translates into CASSEGTWLLYGYTF.

The chain links TRBV24-1 to TRBJ2-1, with D hard to call. Germline-derived CDR1 and CDR2 are KGHDR and SFDVKD. V was cut by 5 bases and J by 4 bases, with 5 bases left in between. The CDR3 contains 12 residues. DNA for the CDR3: TGTGCCACCAGTGCGGGTTACAATGAGCAGTTCTTC. It encodes CATSAGYNEQFF.

V and J are TRBV5-1 and TRBJ2-3; 7 bases match TRBD1. The CDR3 runs to 15 residues. V was clipped by 4 bases and J by 4 bases; unmatched bases: 9. Germline V gene data show CDR1 as SGHRS and CDR2 as YFSETQ. This chain's CDR3 is CASSLITGAADTQYF. As DNA, the CDR3 is TGCGCCAGCAGCCTTATTACAGGGGCCGCAGATACGCAGTATTTT. The entire variable domain, with the rest obtained from reference TRBV5-1 and TRBJ2-3, is as follows: KAGVTQTPRYLIKTRGQQVTLSCSPISGHRSVSWYQQTPGQGLQFLFEYFSETQRNKGNFPGRFSGRQFSNSRSEMNVSTLELGDSALYLCASSLITGAADTQYFGPGTRLTVL.

This chain uses TRBV6-6 with TRBJ1-1; the D gene is possibly TRBD1 (6 bases). The CDR3 totals 14 residues. Trimming left V 6 bases short and J 3 bases short, with 14 bases between. Germline V CDR1 and CDR2: MNHNY, SVGAGI (reference sequence). DNA of the CDR3: TGTGCCAGCAGCCAAGGACAGTACCACACTGAAGCTTTCTTT. It translates to CASSQGQYHTEAFF.

This chain uses TRBV5-4 with TRBJ1-1, with TRBD1 matching over 9 bases. CDR3 length equals 15 residues. CDR1 and CDR2 (germline): SGHNT, YYREEE (reference sequence). With 4 bases clipped from V and 5 bases from J, the junction kept 9 bases outside the gene matches. The CDR3 protein is CASSTSGQGWTEAFF. In nucleotides, the CDR3 is TGTGCCAGCAGCACCTCGGGACAGGGTTGGACTGAAGCTTTCTTT.

As concerns this clone: The sample contains more than one DNA sequence encoding this CDR3. This rearrangement joins TRBV7-8 to TRBJ1-5, with D unresolved. Germline CDR1 reads SGHVS; CDR2 reads FQNEAQ. V gave up 1 base and J gave up 5 bases, with 6 bases separating them. The CDR3 is made up of 13 amino acids. The CDR3 coding sequence is TGTGCCAGCAGCTTAGTTCGAGATCAGCCCCAGCATTTT. It specifies CASSLVRDQPQHF.